This T cell receptor (beta chain) was retrieved from a study of T cell responses to AZD1222 COVID-19 vaccine. Across the whole study: Pooled in the analysis were second doses at about 4 or about 12 weeks. Broader study findings: Females outnumbered males among donors, who were mostly white British; clonal diversity was possibly underestimated. The breadth and depth of Spike-specific TCRs increased once two AZD1222 doses had been given.

Comments on this clone: Its antigen is not identified.

Germline CDR1 is LNHDA and CDR2 is SQIVND (reference sequence). V lost 6 bases, J lost 5 bases, and 9 bases stayed unmatched. This CDR3 has 15 residues. The data were produced by immunoSEQ multiplex PCR, yet TCRdb's version contains in-frame clones alone and is incomplete. The data contain roughly 140,000 clones, around 91% of them singletons. This chain links TRBV19 with TRBJ2-5; 10 bases agree with TRBD2. The specimen was peripheral blood, collected on day 0 of AZD1222 vaccination. The TCR was taken from an adult in good health. The CDR3 DNA follows: TGTGCCAGTAGCCTCCTAGCGGGAGATGGGGAGACCCAGTACTTC. Its protein product is CASSLLAGDGETQYF. Drawing the rest from reference TRBV19 and TRBJ2-5, the complete variable domain is DGGITQSPKYLFRKEGQNVTLSCEQNLNHDAMYWYRQDPGQGLRLIYYSQIVNDFQKGDIAEGYSVSREKKESFPLTVTSAQKNPTAFYLCASSLLAGDGETQYFGPGTRLLVL.